This T cell receptor beta chain was captured by sequencing in a study of T cell responses to AZD1222 COVID-19 vaccine. From germline, CDR1 is SGHNT and CDR2 YENEEA. V lost 3 bases and J lost 0, with 9 bases in between. The CDR3 has 15 residues. Produced via immunoSEQ multiplex PCR; TCRdb's table is partial and in-frame only. The sample gives 95,000 to 150,000 clones, around 85% of which show up once; around 6.2% is in the top ten. This sequence joins TRBV11-3 and TRBJ2-4, with D hard to call. The source is an adult in good health. Sequenced here: peripheral blood, sampled on day 0 of AZD1222 vaccination. CDR3 region: CASSLTQLAKNIQYF. CDR3 coding DNA: TGTGCCAGCAGCTTGACTCAACTAGCCAAAAACATTCAGTACTTC.